A single sample gave rise to the 8 T cell receptor beta chains below, sequenced in a study of T-cell memory formation after mild COVID-19. TCRdb recomputed calls from the 5' RACE reads with MiXCR, one row per CDR3 protein. Among approximately 250,000 distinct CDR3 sequences listed, 15% to 17% were seen once. Specimen: PBMCs or a T cell subset sorted from them (not recorded which). The receptors stem from an adult woman who had mild COVID-19 (a few samples of this study predate the infection). Cell type and time point are not known.

A few counts support this clonotype. The chain combines TRBV7-3 with TRBJ1-5; weak D call: TRBD1 (5 bases). This CDR3 region has 13 residues. Germline V gene data show CDR1 as SGHTA and CDR2 as FQGTGA. V lost 7 bases and J 7 bases, leaving 14 bases between the germline ends. The CDR3 DNA follows: TGTGCCAGCAAAACTAGGGGAGGGCAGCCCCAGCATTTT. Its protein is CASKTRGGQPQHF.

This clonotype was observed a handful of times. The gene calls are TRBV10-3 and TRBJ2-2; D not resolved. Germline CDR1 reads ENHRY; CDR2 reads SYGVKD. The V end lost 1 base, the J end lost 0 bases, and 9 bases lay between the germline ends. The CDR3 spans 16 residues. The CDR3 protein is CAISELAAANTGELFF. The CDR3 DNA follows: TGTGCCATCAGTGAGTTAGCAGCCGCGAACACCGGGGAGCTGTTTTTT.

This clonotype came up a few times. J is TRBJ1-2 and V is TRBV11-2, with TRBD1 identical over 7 bases. Looked up from germline, CDR1 is SGHAT and CDR2 is FQNNGV. The CDR3 spans 14 residues. V dropped 3 bases and J dropped 4; count of bases not matched to a gene: 5. The CDR3: CASSFQGGGYGYTF. DNA of the CDR3: TGTGCCAGCAGCTTTCAGGGGGGCGGCTATGGCTACACCTTC.

This clonotype was counted between two and nine times. The V gene is TRBV7-3, the J gene TRBJ1-2; D is uncertain. The V and J ends lost 6 bases and 2 bases respectively, with 10 bases between them. The length of the CDR3 is 13 residues. The germline gives CDR1 SGHTA, CDR2 FQGTGA. CDR3 residues: CASRPAGNYGYTF. The DNA for the CDR3 is TGTGCCAGCAGGCCGGCAGGAAACTATGGCTACACCTTC.

The chain couples TRBV5-6 to TRBJ1-2; the D gene is possibly TRBD1 (6 bases). The germline CDR1 and CDR2 sequences are SGHDT and YYEEEE. Trimming pared 4 bases from V and 2 bases from J, leaving 15 bases between. The CDR3 runs 15 residues. CDR3 in DNA: TGTGCCAGCAGCGATACAGGGATGTCCAACTATGGCTACACCTTC. Translated: CASSDTGMSNYGYTF. The full variable domain, with the rest looked up from reference TRBV5-6 and TRBJ1-2, is DAGVTQSPTHLIKTRGQQVTLRCSPKSGHDTVSWYQQALGQGPQFIFQYYEEEERQRGNFPDRFSGHQFPNYSSELNVNALLLGDSALYLCASSDTGMSNYGYTFGSGTRLTVV.

CDR3: CSVRMYGEAFF. For the CDR3, the DNA is TGCAGCGTTCGGATGTACGGTGAAGCTTTCTTT. V usage is TRBV29-1 and J usage is TRBJ1-1, with D hard to call. CDR3 length equals 11 residues. CDR1 SQVTM and CDR2 ANQGSEA come from the germline V gene. V was cut by 5 bases and J by 7 bases, with 11 bases left in between. The variable domain in full, completed from reference TRBV29-1 and TRBJ1-1, reads SAVISQKPSRDICQRGTSLTIQCQVDSQVTMMFWYRQQPGQSLTLIATANQGSEATYESGFVIDKFPISRPNLTFSTLTVSNMSPEDSSIYLCSVRMYGEAFFGQGTRLTVV.

J is TRBJ2-1 and V is TRBV6-2 or TRBV6-3; 7 bases are a match to TRBD2. Unmatched junction bases numbered 7, after V lost 5 bases and J lost 3 bases. The CDR3 has 15 amino acids. The germline V gene has CDR1 MNHEY and CDR2 SVGEGT. The CDR3 region has the DNA TGTGCCAGCAGTGTGAGAGCGGGAAACTACAATGAGCAGTTCTTC. It yields the protein CASSVRAGNYNEQFF.

V usage is TRBV29-1 and J usage is TRBJ2-3; D not resolved. The CDR3 covers 15 residues. V was clipped by 6 bases and J by 2 bases, with 18 bases between them. Germline V gives CDR1 SQVTM, CDR2 ANQGSEA. The CDR3 DNA is TGCAGCGTCCCGAAACCACCCGGAAACACAGATACGCAGTATTTT. It is translated as CSVPKPPGNTDTQYF.